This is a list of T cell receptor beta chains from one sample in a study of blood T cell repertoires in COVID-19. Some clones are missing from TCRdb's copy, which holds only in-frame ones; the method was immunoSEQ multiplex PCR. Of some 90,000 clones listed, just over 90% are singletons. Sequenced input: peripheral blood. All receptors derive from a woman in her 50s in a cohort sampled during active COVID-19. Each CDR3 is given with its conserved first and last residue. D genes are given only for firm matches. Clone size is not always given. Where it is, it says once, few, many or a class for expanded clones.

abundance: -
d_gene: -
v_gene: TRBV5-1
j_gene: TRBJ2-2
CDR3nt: TGCGCCAGCAGCTTGGGACAGGTGCACACCGGGGAGCTGTTTTTT
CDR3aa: CASSLGQVHTGELFF

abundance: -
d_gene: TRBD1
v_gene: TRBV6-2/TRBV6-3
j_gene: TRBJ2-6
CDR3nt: TGTGCCAGCAGTCCCCCCGACAGGGCTGGGGCCAACGTCCTGACTTTC
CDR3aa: CASSPPDRAGANVLTF

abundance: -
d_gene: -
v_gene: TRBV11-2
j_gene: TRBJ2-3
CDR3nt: TGTGCCAGCAGCTTACAGGGCCTAGACACAGATACGCAGTATTTT
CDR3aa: CASSLQGLDTDTQYF

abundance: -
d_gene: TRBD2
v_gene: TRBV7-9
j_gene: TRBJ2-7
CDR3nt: TGTGCCAGCAGCGCTAGCGGGACCTACGAGCAGTACTTC
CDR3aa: CASSASGTYEQYF

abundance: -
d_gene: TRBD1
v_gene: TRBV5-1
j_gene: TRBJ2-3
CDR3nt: TGCGCCAGCAGCTTCCCGGGACAGGGAGTTGGCACAGATACGCAGTATTTT
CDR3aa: CASSFPGQGVGTDTQYF

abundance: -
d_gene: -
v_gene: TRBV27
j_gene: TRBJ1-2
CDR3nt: TGTGCCAGCTCATGGTCAGGGGTTACAGCCAACTATGGCTACACCTTC
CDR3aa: CASSWSGVTANYGYTF

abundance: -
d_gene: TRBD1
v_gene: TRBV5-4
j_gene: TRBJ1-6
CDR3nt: TGTGCCAGCAGCCCCTGGACAGGGGGCTCGTCACCCCTCCACTTT
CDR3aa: CASSPWTGGSSPLHF

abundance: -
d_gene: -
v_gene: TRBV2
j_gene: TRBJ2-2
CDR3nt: TGTGCCTGCACGAGGTCGACGAACACCGGGGAGCTGTTTTTT
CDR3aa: CACTRSTNTGELFF

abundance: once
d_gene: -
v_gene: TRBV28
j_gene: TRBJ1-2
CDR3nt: TGTGCCAGCAGTTACCCCACGGGTGGCTACACCTTC
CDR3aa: CASSYPTGGYTF

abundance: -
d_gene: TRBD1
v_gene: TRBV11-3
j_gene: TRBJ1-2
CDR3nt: TGTGCCAGCAGCGCGACAGGGGGTTATGGCTACACCTTC
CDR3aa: CASSATGGYGYTF

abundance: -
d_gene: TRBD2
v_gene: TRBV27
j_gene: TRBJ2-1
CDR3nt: TGTGCCAGCAGTGGGGTAAGGCGGGAGGGAAACAATGAGCAGTTCTTC
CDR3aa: CASSGVRREGNNEQFF

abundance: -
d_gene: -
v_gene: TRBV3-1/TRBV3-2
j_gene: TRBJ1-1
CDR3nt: TGTGCCAGCAGCCAAGGGCCCAAACATCTCGAAGCTTTCTTT
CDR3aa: CASSQGPKHLEAFF

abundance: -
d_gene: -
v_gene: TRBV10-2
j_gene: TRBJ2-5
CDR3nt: TGCGCCAGCAGAGGAGGAGAGACCCAGTACTTC
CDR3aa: CASRGGETQYF

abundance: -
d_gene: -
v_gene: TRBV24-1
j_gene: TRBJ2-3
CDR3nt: TGTGCCACCAGTGTGTCCGGGAGCACAGATACGCAGTATTTT
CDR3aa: CATSVSGSTDTQYF

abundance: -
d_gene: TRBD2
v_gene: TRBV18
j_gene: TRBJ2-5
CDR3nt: TGTGCCAGCTCACCACCGACTCCTAGCGGGAGTATGGAGACCCAGTACTTC
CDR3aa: CASSPPTPSGSMETQYF

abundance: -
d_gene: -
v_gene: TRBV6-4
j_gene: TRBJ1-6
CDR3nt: TGTGCCAGCAGTCTTTCATTTTTAAGTCGGTTGAAAGTCTTTAATTCACCCCTCCACTTT
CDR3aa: CASSLSFLSRLKVFNSPLHF

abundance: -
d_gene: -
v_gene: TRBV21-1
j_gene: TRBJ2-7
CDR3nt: TGTGCCAGCAGCACCCAGGGACAGGTTATCTACGAGCAGTACTTC
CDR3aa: CASSTQGQVIYEQYF

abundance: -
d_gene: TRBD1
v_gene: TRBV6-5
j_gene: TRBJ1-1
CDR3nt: TGTGCCAGCCAGGGGGAAGCCATGAACACTGAAGCTTTCTTT
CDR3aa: CASQGEAMNTEAFF